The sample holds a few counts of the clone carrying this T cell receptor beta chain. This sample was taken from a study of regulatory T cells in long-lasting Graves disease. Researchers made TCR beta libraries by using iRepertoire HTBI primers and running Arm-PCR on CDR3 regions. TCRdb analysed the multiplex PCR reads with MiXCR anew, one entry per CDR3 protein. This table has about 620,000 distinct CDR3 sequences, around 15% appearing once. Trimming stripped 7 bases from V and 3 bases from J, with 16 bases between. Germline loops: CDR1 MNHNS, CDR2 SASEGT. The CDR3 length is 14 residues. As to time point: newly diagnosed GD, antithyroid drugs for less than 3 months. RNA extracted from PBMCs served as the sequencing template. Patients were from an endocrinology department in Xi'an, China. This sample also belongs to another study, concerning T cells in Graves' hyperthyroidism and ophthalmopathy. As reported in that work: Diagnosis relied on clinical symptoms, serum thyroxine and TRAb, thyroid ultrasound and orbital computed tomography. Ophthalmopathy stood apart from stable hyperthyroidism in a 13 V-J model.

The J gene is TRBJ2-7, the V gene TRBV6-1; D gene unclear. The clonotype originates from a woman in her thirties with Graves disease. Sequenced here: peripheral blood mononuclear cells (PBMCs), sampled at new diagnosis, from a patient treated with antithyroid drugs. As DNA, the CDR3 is TGTGCCAGCACAATCCCCCAATTTAGCTACGAGCAGTACTTC. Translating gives CASTIPQFSYEQYF.